The 4 T cell receptor beta chains below all came from one sample that was sequenced in a study of OX40 agonist ivuxolimab in advanced cancers. The method was immunoSEQ multiplex PCR; TCRdb's version includes in-frame clones alone and lacks a portion of them. The sample lists 25,000 to 40,000 clones; roughly 82% were seen once. The starting material was CD4+ or CD8+ T cells sorted from blood, obtained in a trial of the OX40 agonist ivuxolimab. The receptors were gathered from an adult with an advanced solid tumor such as melanoma, head and neck, liver or kidney cancer.

The table lists this clone with a count of one. This chain joins TRBV28 and TRBJ1-2; 8 nucleotides match TRBD1. V lost 6 bases and J lost 5; bases outside the gene matches: 11. The germline gives CDR1 MDHEN, CDR2 SYDVKM. The CDR3 is 15 residues long. The CDR3 sequence: CASSQIRTGWYGYTF. DNA of the CDR3: TGTGCCAGCAGCCAGATCCGGACAGGGTGGTATGGCTACACCTTC.

In its sample, this clone was seen once. The V gene is TRBV4-3, the J gene TRBJ1-3; D uncertain. Germline CDR1 reads LGHNA; CDR2 reads YSLEER. This CDR3 is built from 16 residues. The V end was cut by 0 bases, the J end by 0 bases, with 9 bases between. CDR3 sequence (DNA): TGCGCCAGCAGCCAAGATCTTTACAGCTCTGGAAACACCATATATTTT. It is translated as CASSQDLYSSGNTIYF.

J is TRBJ2-7 and V is TRBV9, with D perhaps TRBD2 (6 bases). The CDR3 runs to 15 residues. The germline V and J ends were trimmed by 4 bases and 5 bases, with 19 bases remaining between them. Germline CDR1 SGDLS, CDR2 YYNGEE. This CDR3 is CASSHVGRELDEQYF. The CDR3 region has the DNA TGTGCCAGCAGCCACGTAGGGCGGGAACTGGACGAGCAGTACTTC.

V gene TRBV30 combines with J gene TRBJ1-4; 7 bases line up with TRBD1. CDR1 and CDR2 (germline): GTSNPN, SVGIG (reference sequence). This CDR3 has 15 amino acids. With 0 bases clipped from V and 7 bases from J, the junction kept 8 bases outside the gene matches. CDR3 sequence reads: CAWSVVTGRGEKLFF. The CDR3, as DNA: TGTGCCTGGAGTGTGGTGACAGGGAGAGGTGAAAAACTGTTTTTT.